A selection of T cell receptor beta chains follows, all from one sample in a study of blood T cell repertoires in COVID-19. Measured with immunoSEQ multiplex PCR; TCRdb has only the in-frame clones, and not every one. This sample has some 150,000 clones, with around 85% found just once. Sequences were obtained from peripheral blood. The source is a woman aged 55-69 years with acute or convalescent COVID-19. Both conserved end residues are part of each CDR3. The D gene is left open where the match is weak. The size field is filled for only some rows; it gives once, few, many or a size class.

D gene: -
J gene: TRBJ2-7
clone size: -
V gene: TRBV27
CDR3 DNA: TGTGCCAGCAGCTGGGGGGGCGTTGAGCAGTACTTC
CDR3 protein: CASSWGGVEQYF

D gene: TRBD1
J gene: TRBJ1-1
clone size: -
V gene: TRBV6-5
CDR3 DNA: TGTGCCAGCAGCCGGGGGACAGTGGTGAACACTGAAGCTTTCTTT
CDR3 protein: CASSRGTVVNTEAFF

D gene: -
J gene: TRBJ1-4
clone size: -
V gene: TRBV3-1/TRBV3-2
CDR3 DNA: TGTGCCAGCAGCCCCAGCGGGCTTAATGAAAAACTGTTTTTT
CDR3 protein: CASSPSGLNEKLFF

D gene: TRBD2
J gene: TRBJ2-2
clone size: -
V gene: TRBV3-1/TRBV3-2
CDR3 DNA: TGTGCCAGCAGCCAAGATGCGGGGGCCGGGGAGCTGTTTTTT
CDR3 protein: CASSQDAGAGELFF

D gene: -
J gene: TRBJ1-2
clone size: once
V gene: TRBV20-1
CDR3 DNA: TGCAGTGCTAGAGTTAGCTATGGCTACACCTTC
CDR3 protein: CSARVSYGYTF

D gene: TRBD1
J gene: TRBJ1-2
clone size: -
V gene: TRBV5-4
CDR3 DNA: TGTGCCAGCAGCTTGCGGGACAGCTATGGCTACACCTTC
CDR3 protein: CASSLRDSYGYTF

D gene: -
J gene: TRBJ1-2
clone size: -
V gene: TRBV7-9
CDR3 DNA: TGTGCCAGCAGCTTAGGGCGCAGGGGAGTAGGAGTTCATGGCTACACCTTC
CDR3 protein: CASSLGRRGVGVHGYTF

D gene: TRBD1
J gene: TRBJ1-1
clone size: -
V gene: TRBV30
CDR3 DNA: TGTGCCTGGAGCTCGACAGGGTTGACTGAAGCTTTCTTT
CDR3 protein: CAWSSTGLTEAFF

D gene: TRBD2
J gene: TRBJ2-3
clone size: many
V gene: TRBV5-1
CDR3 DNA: TGCGCCAGCAGCTTGACTCGACTAGCGGGGGGAACGGATACGCAGTATTTT
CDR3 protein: CASSLTRLAGGTDTQYF

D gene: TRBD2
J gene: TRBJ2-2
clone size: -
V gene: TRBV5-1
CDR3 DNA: TGCGCCAGCAGCGGACGGACTAGGAACACCGGGGAGCTGTTTTTT
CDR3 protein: CASSGRTRNTGELFF

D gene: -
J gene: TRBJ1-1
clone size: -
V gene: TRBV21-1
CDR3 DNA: TGTGCCAGCAGCAAAGGGGACAGGGAGGCTGTCACTGAAGCTTTCTTT
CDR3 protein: CASSKGDREAVTEAFF

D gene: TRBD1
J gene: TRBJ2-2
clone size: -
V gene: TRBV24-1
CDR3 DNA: TGTGCCACCAGTGACCCCGGGACAGTCACCGGGGAGCTGTTTTTT
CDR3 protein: CATSDPGTVTGELFF

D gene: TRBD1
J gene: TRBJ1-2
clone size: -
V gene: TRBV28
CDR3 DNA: TGTGCCAGCAGACACACAGGGGATGGGTTCTATGGCTACACCTTC
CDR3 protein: CASRHTGDGFYGYTF

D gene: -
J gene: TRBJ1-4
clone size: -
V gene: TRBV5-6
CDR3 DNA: TGTGCCAGCAGTCAAACAGGGATTACACAACTGTTTTTT
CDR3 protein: CASSQTGITQLFF

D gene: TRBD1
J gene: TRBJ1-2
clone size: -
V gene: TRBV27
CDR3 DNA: TGTGCCAGCAGTCCCGGGACAGGGGTCTTTTTGTATGGCTACACCTTC
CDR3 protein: CASSPGTGVFLYGYTF

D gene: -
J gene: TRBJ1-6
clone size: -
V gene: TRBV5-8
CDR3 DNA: TGTGCCAGCAGCTTGAGAGCGGACAGCTATAATTCACCCCTCCACTTT
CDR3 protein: CASSLRADSYNSPLHF

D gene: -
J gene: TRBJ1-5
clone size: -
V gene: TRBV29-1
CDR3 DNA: TGCAGCGTTGGGGAGGGGTCTCAGCCCCAGCATTTT
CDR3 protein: CSVGEGSQPQHF

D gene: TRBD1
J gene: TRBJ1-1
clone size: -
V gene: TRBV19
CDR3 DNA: TGTGCCAGTAGTTCACTCCGGGACAGGGGGCAGGGGGACACTGAAGCTTTCTTT
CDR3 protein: CASSSLRDRGQGDTEAFF

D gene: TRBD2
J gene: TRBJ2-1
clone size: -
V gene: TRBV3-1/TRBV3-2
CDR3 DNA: TGTGCCAGCAGCTTGGGGACTAGCGGGGGCTGGGATGAGCAGTTCTTC
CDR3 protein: CASSLGTSGGWDEQFF

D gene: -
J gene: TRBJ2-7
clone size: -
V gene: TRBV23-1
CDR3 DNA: TGCGCCAGCAGTCAGGCTCCTTACGAGCAGTACTTC
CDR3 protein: CASSQAPYEQYF

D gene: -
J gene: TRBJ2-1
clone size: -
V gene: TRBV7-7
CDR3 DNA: TGTGCTAGCAGCCAGACTCCTACTTCAAACAATGAGCAGTTCTTC
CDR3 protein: CASSQTPTSNNEQFF

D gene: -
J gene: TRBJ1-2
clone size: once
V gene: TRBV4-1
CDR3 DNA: TGCGCCAGCAGCCAGTTAAGCGGGTCTCCTAACTATGGCTACACCTTC
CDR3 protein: CASSQLSGSPNYGYTF

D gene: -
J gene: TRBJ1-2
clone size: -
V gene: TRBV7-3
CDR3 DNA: TGTGCCAGCAGCTTGGAGCCAGTTTTTAACTATGGCTACACCTTC
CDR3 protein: CASSLEPVFNYGYTF

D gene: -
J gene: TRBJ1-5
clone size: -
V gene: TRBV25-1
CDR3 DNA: TGTGCCAGCAGTGACCTCAATCAGCCCCAGCATTTT
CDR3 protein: CASSDLNQPQHF

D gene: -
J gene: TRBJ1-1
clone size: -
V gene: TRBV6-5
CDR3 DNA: TGTGCCAGCAAAATAGCACGGAACACTGAAGCTTTCTTT
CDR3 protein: CASKIARNTEAFF

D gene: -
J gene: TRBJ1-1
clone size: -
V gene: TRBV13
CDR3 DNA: TGTGCCAGCAGCTTAGGCCGCGGGGGGCGGTACACTGAAGCTTTCTTT
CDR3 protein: CASSLGRGGRYTEAFF

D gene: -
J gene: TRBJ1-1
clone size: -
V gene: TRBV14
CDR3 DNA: TGTGCCAGCAGCCTACAGGGGAACACTGAAGCTTTCTTT
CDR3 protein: CASSLQGNTEAFF

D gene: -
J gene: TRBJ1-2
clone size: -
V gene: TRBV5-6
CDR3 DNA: TGTGCCAGCAGCTCGGGGACATACGGCTACACCTTC
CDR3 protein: CASSSGTYGYTF

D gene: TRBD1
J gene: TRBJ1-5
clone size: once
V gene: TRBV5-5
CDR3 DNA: TGTGCCAGCAGCTCCACAGGGGCAGGCAATCAGCCCCAGCATTTT
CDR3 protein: CASSSTGAGNQPQHF

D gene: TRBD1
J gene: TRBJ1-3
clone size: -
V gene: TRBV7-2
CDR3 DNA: TGTGCCAGCAGCTTAGGACAGGGGGCCAACACCATATATTTT
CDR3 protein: CASSLGQGANTIYF

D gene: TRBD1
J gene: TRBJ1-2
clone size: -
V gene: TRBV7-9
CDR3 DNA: TGTGCCAGCAGCTTGGGACAGTACCTTAGGTCTTTTTTCTATGGCTACACCTTC
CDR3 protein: CASSLGQYLRSFFYGYTF

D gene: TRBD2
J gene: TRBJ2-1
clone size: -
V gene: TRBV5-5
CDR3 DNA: TGTGCCAGCAGCTTGGGAGGGACTAGCGGGGGAGGCTACAATGAGCAGTTCTTC
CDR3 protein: CASSLGGTSGGGYNEQFF

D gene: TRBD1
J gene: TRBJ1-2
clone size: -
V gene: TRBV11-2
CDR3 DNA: TGTGCCAGCAGCTCAACGGGGACAGGGGGCGTAGGCTACACCTTC
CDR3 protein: CASSSTGTGGVGYTF

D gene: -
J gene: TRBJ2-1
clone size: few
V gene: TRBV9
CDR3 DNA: TGTGCCAGCACCACAGGGGGGGCGGGGGCCAACCACAATGAGCAGTTCTTC
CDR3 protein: CASTTGGAGANHNEQFF

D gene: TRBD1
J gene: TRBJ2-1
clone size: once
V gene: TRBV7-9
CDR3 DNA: TGTGCCAGCAGCCAAGGGACAGGGTCAGCCAATGAGCAGTTCTTC
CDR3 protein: CASSQGTGSANEQFF

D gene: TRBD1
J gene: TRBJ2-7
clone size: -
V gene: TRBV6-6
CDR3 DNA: TGTGCCAGCAGTGCCTGGACAGGGACCTACGAGCAGTACTTC
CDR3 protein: CASSAWTGTYEQYF

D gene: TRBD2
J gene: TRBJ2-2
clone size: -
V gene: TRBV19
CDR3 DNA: TGTGCCAGTACCGTGGGGCTAGCGGGGGGCTACAACACCGGGGAGCTGTTTTTT
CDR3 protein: CASTVGLAGGYNTGELFF

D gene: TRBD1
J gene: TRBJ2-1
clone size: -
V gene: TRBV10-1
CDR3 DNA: TGCGCCAGCCCCGAAGGACAGGGCCATGAGCAGTTCTTC
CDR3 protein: CASPEGQGHEQFF

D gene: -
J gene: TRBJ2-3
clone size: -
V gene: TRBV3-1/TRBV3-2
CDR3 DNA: TGTGCCAGCAGCCATGCCCCGCAGGCGCAGTATTTT
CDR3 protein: CASSHAPQAQYF

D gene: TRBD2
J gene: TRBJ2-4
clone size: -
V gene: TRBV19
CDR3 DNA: TGTGCCATATCGACCGGGGGGAACATTCAGTACTTC
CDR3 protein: CAISTGGNIQYF

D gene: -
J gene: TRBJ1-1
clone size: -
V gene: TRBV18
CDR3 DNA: TGTGCCAGCTCACCACCAGGGCAGCACCGGGGAAACACTGAAGCTTTCTTT
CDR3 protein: CASSPPGQHRGNTEAFF

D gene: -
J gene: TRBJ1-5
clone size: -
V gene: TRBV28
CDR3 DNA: TGTGCCAGCAGTTTTGTGAGAGCCCTTAGCAATCAGCCCCAGCATTTT
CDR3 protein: CASSFVRALSNQPQHF

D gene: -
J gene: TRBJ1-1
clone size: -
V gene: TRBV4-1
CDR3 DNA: TGCGCCAGCAGCCAAGAAGACAGCCGATCGAACACTGAAGCTTTCTTT
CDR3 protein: CASSQEDSRSNTEAFF

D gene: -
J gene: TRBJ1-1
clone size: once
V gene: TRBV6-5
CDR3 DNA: TGTGCCAGCAGTTACTTTGCAGGGAACACTGAAGCTTTCTTT
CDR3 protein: CASSYFAGNTEAFF

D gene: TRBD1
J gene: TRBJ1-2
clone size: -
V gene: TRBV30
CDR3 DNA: TGTGCCTGGAGTTCGGGGACAGGGGGCGTCGGCTACACCTTC
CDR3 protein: CAWSSGTGGVGYTF

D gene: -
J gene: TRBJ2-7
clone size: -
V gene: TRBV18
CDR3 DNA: TGTGCCAGCTCAATACTAGAGGGCGAGCAGTACTTC
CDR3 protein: CASSILEGEQYF

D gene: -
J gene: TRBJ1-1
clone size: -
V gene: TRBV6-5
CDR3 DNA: TGTGCCAGCAGTTACTCAGGGGATATGAACACTGAAGCTTTCTTT
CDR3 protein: CASSYSGDMNTEAFF

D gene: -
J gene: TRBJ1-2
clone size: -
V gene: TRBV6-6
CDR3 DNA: TGTGCCAGCAGTTACGTGGGAGGGGGGGGTGGCTACACCTTC
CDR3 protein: CASSYVGGGGGYTF

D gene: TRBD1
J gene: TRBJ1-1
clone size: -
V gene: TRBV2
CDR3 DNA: TGTGCCAGCAGTCACCGGGACAGGGTCACTGAAGCTTTCTTT
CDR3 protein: CASSHRDRVTEAFF

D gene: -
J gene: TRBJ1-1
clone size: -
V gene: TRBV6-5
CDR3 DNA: TGTGCCAGCAAATGGACAGTTGAAGCTTTCTTT
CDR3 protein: CASKWTVEAFF

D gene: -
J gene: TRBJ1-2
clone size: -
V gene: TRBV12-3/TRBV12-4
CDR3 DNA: TGTGCCAGCACCTATGAGAATTCGGATGGCTACACCTTC
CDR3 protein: CASTYENSDGYTF

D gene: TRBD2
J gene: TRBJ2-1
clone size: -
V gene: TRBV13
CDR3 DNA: TGTGCCAGCAGCCAGCGGGGGGGCCGGCCTGAGCAGTTCTTC
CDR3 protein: CASSQRGGRPEQFF

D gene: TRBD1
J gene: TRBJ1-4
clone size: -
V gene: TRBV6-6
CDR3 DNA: TGTGCCAGCAGCTCCCGGCCGGGACAGACTAATGAAAAACTGTTTTTT
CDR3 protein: CASSSRPGQTNEKLFF

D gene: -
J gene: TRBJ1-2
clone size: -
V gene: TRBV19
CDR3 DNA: TGTGCCAGTAGTTATCAAACCGGGACATCCTCCTTTCGGGGCTACACCTTC
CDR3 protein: CASSYQTGTSSFRGYTF